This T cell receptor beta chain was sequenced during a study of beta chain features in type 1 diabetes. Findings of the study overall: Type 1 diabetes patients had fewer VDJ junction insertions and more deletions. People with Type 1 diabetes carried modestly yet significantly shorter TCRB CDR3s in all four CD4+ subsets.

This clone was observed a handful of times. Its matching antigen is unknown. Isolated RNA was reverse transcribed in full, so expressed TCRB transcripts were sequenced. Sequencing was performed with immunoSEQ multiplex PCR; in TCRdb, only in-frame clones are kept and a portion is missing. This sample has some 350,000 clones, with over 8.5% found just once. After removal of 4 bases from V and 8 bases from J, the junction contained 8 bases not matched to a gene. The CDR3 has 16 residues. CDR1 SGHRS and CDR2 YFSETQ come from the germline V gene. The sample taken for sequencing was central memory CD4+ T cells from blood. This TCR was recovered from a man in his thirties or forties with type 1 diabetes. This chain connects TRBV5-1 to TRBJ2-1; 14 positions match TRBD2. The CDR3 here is CASSETSGRAWDEQFF. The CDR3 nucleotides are TGCGCCAGCAGCGAGACTAGCGGGAGGGCCTGGGATGAGCAGTTCTTC.